The subject of this entry is one TCR beta chain. This CDR3 is built from 14 residues. V lost 8 bases and J lost 5; bases outside the gene matches: 9. Germline loops: CDR1 ENHRY, CDR2 SYGVKD. Here immunoSEQ multiplex PCR was the method, and the copy in TCRdb shows in-frame clones only, minus some. The data hold 200,000 to 250,000 clones, with about 80% observed a single time. This entry comes from a study of blood T cell repertoires in COVID-19. For the study at large: COVID-19 samples from acute and convalescent phases originated in the United States, Italy and Spain.

This receptor was identified in a woman in her 30s who had recovered from COVID-19. The rearrangement joins TRBV10-3 to TRBJ2-1, with 7 bases fitting TRBD2. The sample consisted of peripheral blood. The CDR3 spells CAIGGGGSNNEQFF. The CDR3 DNA is TGTGCCATCGGTGGTGGCGGGAGCAACAATGAGCAGTTCTTC.